This TCR beta chain was captured by sequencing in a study of blood T cell repertoires in COVID-19. Study details: Samples representing acute and convalescent COVID-19 were sourced from the United States, Italy and Spain. T cells, B-cell-depleted T cells, or PBMCs supplied cDNA or gDNA.

CDR1 and CDR2 from the germline V gene are MDHEN and SYDVKM. Deletions cut 8 bases from V and 6 bases from J, with 11 bases between. The CDR3 runs 12 residues. Per the study methods: Nucleated cell counts were estimated from reference gene primer amplification. Here immunoSEQ multiplex PCR was the method, and the copy in TCRdb shows in-frame clones only, minus some. V and J calls and clone size are those listed in that table; D and trimming were worked out from the DNA. The table includes about 97,000 clones, 91% detected once. The sequenced material came from peripheral blood. V is TRBV28 and J is TRBJ2-1; D may be TRBD1 (5 bases). This clonotype was sampled from a man in his forties or fifties with acute or convalescent COVID-19. The CDR3 sequence is CASLRGVNEQFF. DNA for the CDR3: TGTGCCAGCCTTAGGGGTGTCAATGAGCAGTTCTTC.